This TCR beta chain was recorded in a study of CXCR3-negative and CXCR3-positive naive CD8 T cells. As to this clonotype: Its antigen is unknown.

UMI-labeled 5' RACE yielded the TRB cDNA libraries. TCRdb reworked the 5' RACE reads into one entry per CDR3 protein, no DNA. Its listing shows 120,000 or so distinct CDR3 sequences. Findings of the study overall: TRB CDR3 hydrophobicity was greater in CXCR3-positive naive cells than in CXCR3-negative naive cells.

CDR3 length: 15 amino acids. This clonotype originated in a human donor in good health. Some clones in this sample may be carry-over from other donors' samples. The rearrangement links TRBV12-3 or TRBV12-4 to TRBJ2-5; TCRdb lists TRBD2, though no DNA is available to test this call. The sample consisted of naive CXCR3+ CD8+ T cells from blood. The subset was: CD45RO-CCR7+CD27+CD95- naive CD8+ T cells expressing CXCR3 (TNR3+). The CDR3 reads CASRAGTSGDETQYF.